One sample yielded the 7 T cell receptor beta chains listed below, sequenced in a study of T cells in Graves' hyperthyroidism and ophthalmopathy. Regions amplified from RNA transcripts were the TCR beta CDR3 regions. HTBI primers were employed in a first-round RT-PCR of the TCR CDR3. TCRdb reprocessed the multiplex PCR reads via MiXCR and lists one record per CDR3 protein. The table lists more than 350,000 distinct CDR3 sequences, about 15% of them singletons. The source material was blood. Source of these receptors: a woman aged 55-69 years with Graves' ophthalmopathy.

The J gene is TRBJ2-1, the V gene TRBV10-3; a possible D gene is TRBD1 (5 bases). The CDR3 spans 16 residues. V was shortened by 4 bases and J by 7 bases, with 20 bases between the two germline ends. The germline gives CDR1 ENHRY, CDR2 SYGVKD. The CDR3 here is CAISVNKGPGKNEQFF. The CDR3 DNA reads as TGTGCCATCAGTGTGAATAAGGGGCCAGGGAAAAATGAGCAGTTCTTC.

This clonotype was picked up many times. V and J are TRBV18 and TRBJ2-7, with 11 positions matching TRBD2. After removal of 4 bases from V and 0 bases from J, the junction contained 2 bases not matched to a gene. Per germline, CDR1 KGHSH and CDR2 LQKENI. CDR3 size: 15 residues. The CDR3 loop is CASSQLAGASYEQYF. The CDR3 nucleotides are TGTGCCAGCTCACAACTAGCGGGAGCCTCCTACGAGCAGTACTTC.

Remarks on this clonotype: A much larger clone sits a single nucleotide away, making a read error possible. The V call is TRBV28, the J call TRBJ1-5; a weak D match, TRBD1 (5 bases). The CDR3 loop spans 14 amino acids. Germline CDR1 reads MDHEN; CDR2 reads SYDVKM. The chain's CDR3 is CASSFSDTYQSQHF. CDR3 bases: TGTGCCAGCAGTTTTTCGGACACCTATCAGTCCCAGCATTTT.

This clonotype was found many times. V and J are TRBV20-1 and TRBJ2-1; 13 positions agree with TRBD2. Trimming took 5 bases from V and 1 from J; bases not matched to a gene: 5. The germline CDR1 and CDR2 sequences are DFQATT and SNEGSKA (reference sequence). The CDR3 is 16 amino acids. CDR3 DNA sequence: TGCAGTGCTGCCGGACTAGCGGGAGCGTCCTACAATGAGCAGTTCTTC. This codes for CSAAGLAGASYNEQFF.

This clonotype occurred many times. The chain uses TRBV20-1 and TRBJ2-5; 12 positions match TRBD2. From germline, CDR1 is DFQATT and CDR2 SNEGSKA (reference sequence). The CDR3 has 15 amino acids. J was trimmed by 4 bases and V by 1 base; bases with no gene match: 4. The CDR3 region has the DNA TGCAGTGCTAGAGTTGGGACTAGCGGGCCAGAGACCCAGTACTTC. Translated, it gives CSARVGTSGPETQYF.

This clonotype showed up just a few times. The V and J genes are TRBV9 and TRBJ1-2, with TRBD1 matching 7 bases. The CDR3 contains 15 residues. CDR1 SGDLS and CDR2 YYNGEE come from the germline V gene. With V trimmed by 4 bases and J by 3 bases, 9 bases remained unmatched. The chain's CDR3 is CASSLGTAVYYGYTF. As DNA, the CDR3 is TGTGCCAGCAGCTTAGGGACAGCCGTTTACTATGGCTACACCTTC.

This clonotype was found many times. This chain uses TRBV12-3 or TRBV12-4 with TRBJ2-5; 7 nucleotides line up with TRBD1. The CDR3 extends over 12 amino acids. With 4 bases clipped from V and 5 bases from J, the junction kept 1 base outside the gene matches. The CDR3 coding sequence is TGTGCCAGCAGTTCCAGGGGGGAGACCCAGTACTTC. Its protein product is CASSSRGETQYF.